Described below is a single T cell receptor beta chain sequence and its context. Its antigen is as yet unknown. From the reads, TCRdb called clonotypes with MiXCR, one entry per CDR3 protein. The table lists hundreds of thousands of distinct CDR3 sequences, about 30% of them singletons. The data originate from a study of T cell repertoires in cytomegalovirus infection. Study in general: CMV epitopes, recently identified HLA-C-restricted and well-studied HLA-B-restricted, were used.

The receptor was isolated from a human donor in good health (CMV status not recorded). Some clones in this sample may be carry-over from other donors' samples. The sample consisted of cultured PBMCs, taken from culture after CMV antigen stimulation.

The CDR3 protein is CASSPSGGSYGYTF. CDR3 in DNA: TGTGCCAGCTCACCAAGCGGGGGGAGCTATGGCTACACCTTC. J is TRBJ1-2 and V is TRBV18; D is possibly TRBD1 (5 bases). Trimming stripped 2 bases from V and 4 bases from J, with 11 bases between. In germline, CDR1 is KGHSH, CDR2 LQKENI. There are 14 residues in the CDR3.